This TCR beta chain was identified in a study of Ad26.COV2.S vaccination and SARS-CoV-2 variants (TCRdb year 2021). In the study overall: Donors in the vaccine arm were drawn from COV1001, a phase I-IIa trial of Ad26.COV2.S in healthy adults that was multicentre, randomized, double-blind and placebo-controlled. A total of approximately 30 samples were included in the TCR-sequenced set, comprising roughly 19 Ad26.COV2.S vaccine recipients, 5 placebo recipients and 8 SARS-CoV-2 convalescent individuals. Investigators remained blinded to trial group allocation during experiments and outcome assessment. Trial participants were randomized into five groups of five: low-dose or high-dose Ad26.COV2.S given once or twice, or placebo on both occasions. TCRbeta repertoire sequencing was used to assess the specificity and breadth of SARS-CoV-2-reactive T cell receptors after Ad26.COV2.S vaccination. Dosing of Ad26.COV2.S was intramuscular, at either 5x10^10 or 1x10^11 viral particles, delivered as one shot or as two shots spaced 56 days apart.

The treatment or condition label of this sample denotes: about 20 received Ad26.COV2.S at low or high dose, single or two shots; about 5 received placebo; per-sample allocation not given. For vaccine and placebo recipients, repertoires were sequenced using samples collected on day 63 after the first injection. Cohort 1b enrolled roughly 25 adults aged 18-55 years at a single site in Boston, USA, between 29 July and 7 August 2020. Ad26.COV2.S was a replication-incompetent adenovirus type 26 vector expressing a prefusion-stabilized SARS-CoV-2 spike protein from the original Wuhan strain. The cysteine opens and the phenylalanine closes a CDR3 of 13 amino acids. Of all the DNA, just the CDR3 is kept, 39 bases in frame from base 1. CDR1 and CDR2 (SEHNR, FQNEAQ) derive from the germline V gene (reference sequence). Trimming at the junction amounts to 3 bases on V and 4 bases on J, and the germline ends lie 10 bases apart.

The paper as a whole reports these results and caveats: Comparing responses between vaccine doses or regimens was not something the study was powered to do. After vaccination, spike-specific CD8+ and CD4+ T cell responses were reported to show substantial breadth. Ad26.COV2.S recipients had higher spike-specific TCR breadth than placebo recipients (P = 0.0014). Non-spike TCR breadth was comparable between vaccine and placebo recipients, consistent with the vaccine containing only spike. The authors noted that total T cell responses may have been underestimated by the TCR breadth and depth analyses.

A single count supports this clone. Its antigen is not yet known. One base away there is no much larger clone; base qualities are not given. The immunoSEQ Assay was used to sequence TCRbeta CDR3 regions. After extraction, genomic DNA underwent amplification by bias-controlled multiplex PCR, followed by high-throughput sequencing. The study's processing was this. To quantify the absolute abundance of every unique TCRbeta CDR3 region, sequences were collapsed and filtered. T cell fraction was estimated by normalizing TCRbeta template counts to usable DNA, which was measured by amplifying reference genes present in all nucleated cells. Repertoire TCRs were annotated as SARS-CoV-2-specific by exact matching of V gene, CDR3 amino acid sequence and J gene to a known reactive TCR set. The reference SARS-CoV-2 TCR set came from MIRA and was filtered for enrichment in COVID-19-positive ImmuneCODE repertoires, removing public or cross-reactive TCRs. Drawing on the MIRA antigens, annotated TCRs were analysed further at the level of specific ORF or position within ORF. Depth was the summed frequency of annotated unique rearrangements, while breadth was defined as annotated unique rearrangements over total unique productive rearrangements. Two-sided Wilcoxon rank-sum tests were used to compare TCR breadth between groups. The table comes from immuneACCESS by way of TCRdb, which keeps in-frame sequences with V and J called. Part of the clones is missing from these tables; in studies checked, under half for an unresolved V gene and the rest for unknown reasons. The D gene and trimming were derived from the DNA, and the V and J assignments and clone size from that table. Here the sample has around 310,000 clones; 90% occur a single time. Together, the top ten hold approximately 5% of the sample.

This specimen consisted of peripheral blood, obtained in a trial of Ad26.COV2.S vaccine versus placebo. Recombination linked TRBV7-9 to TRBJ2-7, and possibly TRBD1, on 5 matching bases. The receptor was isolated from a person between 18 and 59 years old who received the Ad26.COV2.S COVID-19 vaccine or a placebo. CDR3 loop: CASSFPDKYEQYF. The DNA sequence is TGTGCCAGCAGCTTCCCGGACAAGTACGAGCAGTACTTC.